One sample yielded the 22 T cell receptor beta chains listed below, sequenced in a study of blood T cell repertoires in COVID-19. Sequencing used immunoSEQ multiplex PCR; TCRdb keeps in-frame clones, though not all of them. The sample gives approximately 64,000 clones, around nine tenths of which show up once; approximately 3.5% is in the top ten. Material for sequencing was peripheral blood. These receptors came from a man aged 65-85 years with acute or convalescent COVID-19.

The chain uses TRBV7-2 and TRBJ2-1; a weak D match, TRBD1 (6 bases). V lost 2 bases and J 4 bases, leaving 12 bases between the germline ends. The CDR3 totals 15 residues. Germline V gene data show CDR1 as SGHTA and CDR2 as FQGNSA. The CDR3 coding sequence is TGTGCCAGCAGCTTAAGGGGACAAATGTACAATGAGCAGTTCTTC. Translated, it gives CASSLRGQMYNEQFF.

This clone was picked up one time. V is TRBV5-6 and J is TRBJ2-5; 8 bases align to TRBD1. The CDR3 contains 14 residues. CDR1 and CDR2 (germline): SGHDT, YYEEEE. V shed 5 bases and J 1 base; nucleotides not matched to a gene: 4. The CDR3 coding sequence is TGTGCCAGCAGTTCCACAGGGGGCCAAGAGACCCAGTACTTC. Translated: CASSSTGGQETQYF.

The chain is built from TRBV7-8 and TRBJ1-5; 7 positions agree with TRBD1. Losses at the gene ends were 0 bases for V and 3 bases for J; bases not matched to a gene: 5. This CDR3 contains 16 residues. Germline CDR1 SGHVS, CDR2 FQNEAQ. The CDR3 sequence is CASSLALQGFNQPQHF. In DNA, the CDR3 is TGTGCCAGCAGCTTAGCCCTACAGGGGTTCAATCAGCCCCAGCATTTT.

To note about this clone: A junction end diverges from the germline sequence, so it may reflect a read error. This chain joins TRBV7-7 and TRBJ2-2, with TRBD1 as a possible D gene (5 bases). The CDR3 has 15 residues. Germline V gene data show CDR1 as SSHAT and CDR2 as FNYEAQ (reference sequence). The DNA of the CDR3 is TGTGCTAGCAGCTTGACAGTCACAAACACCGGGGAGCTGTTTTTT. Amino acid sequence: CASSLTVTNTGELFF.

The V gene is TRBV18, the J gene TRBJ1-2, with 7 bases identical to TRBD1. Germline V gene sequence: CDR1 KGHSH, CDR2 LQKENI. V lost 4 bases and J lost 1; bases outside the gene matches: 3. CDR3 size: 14 residues. The CDR3 here is CASSLQGINYGYTF. The CDR3 DNA follows: TGTGCCAGCTCACTACAGGGGATTAACTATGGCTACACCTTC.

The V gene is TRBV7-8, the J gene TRBJ2-1; 12 bases match TRBD1. Germline lookup yields CDR1 SGHVS and CDR2 FQNEAQ. CDR3 length: 15 amino acids. Losses at the gene ends were 5 bases for V and 7 bases for J; bases not matched to a gene: 6. This chain's CDR3 is CASSLRDRGLNEQFF. CDR3 coding DNA: TGTGCCAGCAGCCTCCGGGACAGGGGGCTTAATGAGCAGTTCTTC.

This clone appeared once. The chain is built from TRBV5-6 and TRBJ2-5; 7 bases are a match to TRBD1. The CDR3 has 16 residues. The V gene's germline CDR1 is SGHDT and CDR2 YYEEEE. V lost 3 bases to trimming and J lost 4 bases; unmatched junction nucleotides: 12. In DNA form, the CDR3 reads TGTGCCAGCAGCTCCAGCCCGGGACAGATAGGAGAGACCCAGTACTTC. This codes for CASSSSPGQIGETQYF.

V gene TRBV24-1 combines with J gene TRBJ2-1; a weak D match, TRBD2 (6 bases). Trimming removed 4 bases from V and 7 bases from J, with 19 bases in between. From germline, CDR1 is KGHDR and CDR2 SFDVKD. The CDR3 is 16 amino acids. CDR3 in DNA: TGTGCCACCAGTGACCCCCTTAGTGACGCGGGAAATGAGCAGTTCTTC. It yields the protein CATSDPLSDAGNEQFF.

The chain uses TRBV4-3 and TRBJ2-3, with TRBD2 identical over 9 bases. CDR1 LGHNA and CDR2 YSLEER come from the germline V gene. V shed 0 bases and J 3 bases; nucleotides not matched to a gene: 10. This CDR3 has 18 residues. The CDR3 loop is CASSQDPGGSGSTDTQYF. CDR3 DNA: TGCGCCAGCAGCCAAGACCCGGGGGGTAGCGGGAGTACAGATACGCAGTATTTT.

This chain links TRBV28 with TRBJ2-2; 11 bases map to TRBD1. With V trimmed by 5 bases and J by 7 bases, 3 bases remained unmatched. Germline V gives CDR1 MDHEN, CDR2 SYDVKM. The CDR3 contains 14 residues. CDR3 sequence: CASSPGTGGGELFF. The CDR3 coding sequence is TGTGCCAGCAGTCCCGGGACAGGGGGCGGGGAGCTGTTTTTT.

V gene TRBV5-6 combines with J gene TRBJ2-5; 10 nucleotides match TRBD2. The CDR3 runs to 14 residues. V shed 2 bases and J 5 bases; nucleotides not matched to a gene: 3. Germline V gene data show CDR1 as SGHDT and CDR2 as YYEEEE. The CDR3 DNA sequence: TGTGCCAGCAGCTTAGGGACTAGCGATGAGACCCAGTACTTC. It translates to CASSLGTSDETQYF.

The V call is TRBV18, the J call TRBJ1-6, with D possibly being TRBD1 (6 bases). The germline CDR1 and CDR2 sequences are KGHSH and LQKENI. CDR3 length: 16 amino acids. Trimming removed 2 bases at V and 0 bases at J, with 8 bases between. Here the CDR3 DNA reads TGTGCCAGCTCACCAACAGGGAGCTCCTATAATTCACCCCTCCACTTT. Amino acids: CASSPTGSSYNSPLHF.

V usage is TRBV7-9 and J usage is TRBJ1-4; a possible D gene is TRBD1 (6 bases). CDR3 length: 15 residues. Germline V CDR1 and CDR2: SEHNR, FQNEAQ (reference sequence). V lost 5 bases and J 1 base, leaving 11 bases between the germline ends. The CDR3 sequence is CASSLMTGTNEKLFF. For the CDR3, the DNA is TGTGCCAGCAGCCTAATGACAGGAACTAATGAAAAACTGTTTTTT.

The chain has TRBV9 and TRBJ2-5; the D gene is possibly TRBD2 (5 bases). V shed 4 bases and J shed 4 bases, with 17 bases lying between them. The germline V gene has CDR1 SGDLS and CDR2 YYNGEE. The CDR3 has 15 residues. CDR3 residues: CASSKRTAGGETQYF. For the CDR3, the DNA is TGTGCCAGCAGCAAACGGACGGCCGGAGGAGAGACCCAGTACTTC.

J is TRBJ2-7 and V is TRBV29-1, with 9 bases identical to TRBD2. V lost 5 bases to trimming and J lost 6 bases; unmatched junction nucleotides: 11. CDR3 size: 14 residues. Per germline, CDR1 SQVTM and CDR2 ANQGSEA. The CDR3 DNA is TGCAGCGTTACCGTAAGCGGGGGGCCGGGCGAGCAGTACTTC. Protein: CSVTVSGGPGEQYF.

This chain connects TRBV18 to TRBJ1-1, with 7 nucleotides matching TRBD1. Germline V CDR1 and CDR2: KGHSH, LQKENI. The CDR3 totals 15 residues. Trimming took 1 base from V and 1 from J; bases not matched to a gene: 3. The CDR3 protein is CASSPLGQSNTEAFF. CDR3 bases: TGTGCCAGCTCACCACTGGGACAGTCGAACACTGAAGCTTTCTTT.

This clone was counted between two and nine times. Additional DNA sequences in this sample encode the identical CDR3. V gene TRBV6-6 combines with J gene TRBJ2-2; D perhaps matches TRBD2 (6 bases). V gave up 0 bases and J gave up 2 bases, with 10 bases separating them. Germline V CDR1 and CDR2: MNHNY, SVGAGI (reference sequence). The CDR3 is made up of 16 amino acids. CDR3 nucleotides: TGTGCCAGCAGTTACTCCGGGGGTGGAAACACCGGGGAGCTGTTTTTT. It specifies CASSYSGGGNTGELFF.

The chain has TRBV11-2 and TRBJ1-5, with D possibly being TRBD1 (6 bases). The CDR3 is 16 residues long. Germline V lookup: CDR1 SGHAT, CDR2 FQNNGV. V shed 5 bases and J shed 2 bases, with 16 bases lying between them. The CDR3 DNA reads TGTGCCAGCAGCCCAACCAGGGGATTCCGCAATCAGCCCCAGCATTTT. Amino acids: CASSPTRGFRNQPQHF.

This chain connects TRBV10-3 to TRBJ1-2, with 10 bases that match TRBD1. Germline V CDR1 and CDR2: ENHRY, SYGVKD. J was trimmed by 4 bases and V by 0 bases; bases with no gene match: 5. The CDR3 sequence is 16 residues long. CDR3 nucleotides: TGTGCCATCAGTGAGTCGGGACAGGGGCAGGGCTATGGCTACACCTTC. Its protein is CAISESGQGQGYGYTF.

This sequence joins TRBV3-1 (or the pseudogene TRBV3-2) and TRBJ1-1, with 7 positions matching TRBD1. Per germline, CDR1 LGHDT and CDR2 YNNKEL (reference sequence). V trimming: 5 bases; J trimming: 0 bases; junction bases outside the gene matches: 3. This CDR3 is built from 14 residues. CDR3 loop: CASSKTGLNTEAFF. CDR3 nucleotides: TGTGCCAGCAGCAAGACAGGGTTGAACACTGAAGCTTTCTTT.

The chain couples TRBV6-6 to TRBJ2-1; D remains ambiguous. The germline gives CDR1 MNHNY, CDR2 SVGAGI (reference sequence). CDR3 length: 14 residues. Trimming left V 0 bases short and J 4 bases short, with 7 bases between. The CDR3 coding sequence is TGTGCCAGCAGTTACTCACGCGTTTACAATGAGCAGTTCTTC. This codes for CASSYSRVYNEQFF.

The rearrangement joins TRBV27 to TRBJ2-1; TRBD2 matches 7 bases. The V gene's germline CDR1 is MNHEY and CDR2 SMNVEV (reference sequence). The CDR3 has 17 amino acids. V dropped 5 bases and J dropped 1; count of bases not matched to a gene: 11. CDR3 in DNA: TGTGCCAGCAGTCCCTTAGGGGCGGGGGTTTCCTACAATGAGCAGTTCTTC. Translation: CASSPLGAGVSYNEQFF.